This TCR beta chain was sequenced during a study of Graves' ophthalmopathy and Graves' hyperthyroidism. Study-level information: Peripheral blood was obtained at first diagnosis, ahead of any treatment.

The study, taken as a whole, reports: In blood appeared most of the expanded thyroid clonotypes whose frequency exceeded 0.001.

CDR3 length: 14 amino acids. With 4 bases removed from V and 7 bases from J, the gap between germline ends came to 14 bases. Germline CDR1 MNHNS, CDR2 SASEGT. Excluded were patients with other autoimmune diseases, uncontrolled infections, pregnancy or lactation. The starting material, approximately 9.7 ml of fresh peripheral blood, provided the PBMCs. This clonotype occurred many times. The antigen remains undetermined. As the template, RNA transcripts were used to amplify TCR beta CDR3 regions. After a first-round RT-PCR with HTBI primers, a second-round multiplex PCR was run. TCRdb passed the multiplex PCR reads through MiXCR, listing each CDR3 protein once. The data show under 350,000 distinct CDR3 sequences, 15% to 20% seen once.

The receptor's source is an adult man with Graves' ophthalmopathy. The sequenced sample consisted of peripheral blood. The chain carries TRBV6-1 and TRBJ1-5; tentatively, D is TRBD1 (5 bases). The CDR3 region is CASSVSAGRQPQHF. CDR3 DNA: TGTGCCAGCAGTGTGTCGGCAGGGCGACAGCCCCAGCATTTT.